This T cell receptor (beta chain) was captured in a study of blood T cell repertoires in COVID-19. Study-wide background: Donors in the United States, Italy and Spain gave samples during acute or convalescent COVID-19. Sources were T cells, B-cell-depleted T cells, or PBMCs; the material itself was cDNA or gDNA.

The authors' processing: For nucleated cells, counts were estimated from reference gene primer amplification. Only in-frame clones appear in the TCRdb table, and some are missing; sequencing was by immunoSEQ multiplex PCR. That table supplies the V and J calls and clone size; D and trimming were determined from the DNA. The table records 400,000 to 550,000 clones, 80% to 90% of them present only once. Germline CDR1 is MGHRA and CDR2 is YSYEKL. V lost 1 base and J 8 bases, leaving 8 bases between the germline ends. The CDR3 has 12 residues. The chain has TRBV4-1 and TRBJ1-1; D ambiguous. The receptor was isolated from a woman in her 30s with acute or convalescent COVID-19. The sample taken for sequencing was peripheral blood. Here the CDR3 reads CASSQASGEAFF. As DNA, the CDR3 is TGCGCCAGCAGCCAAGCGTCGGGAGAAGCTTTCTTT.